The 32 T cell receptor beta chains below all came from one sample that was sequenced in a study of blood T cell repertoires in COVID-19. The protocol was immunoSEQ multiplex PCR, while the TCRdb copy is restricted to in-frame clones and leaves out a portion. The sample lists 210,000 or so clones, about nine tenths occurring once. Sequencing input: peripheral blood. The receptor source for this set is a woman aged 55-70 years with acute or convalescent COVID-19.

The J gene is TRBJ2-7, the V gene TRBV6-2 or TRBV6-3; 11 nucleotides line up with TRBD1. Germline values: CDR1 MNHEY, CDR2 SVGEGT. Unmatched junction bases numbered 6, after V lost 2 bases and J lost 3 bases. CDR3 length: 16 amino acids. CDR3 bases: TGTGCCAGCAGTTACCCGTCCGGGACAGGGGGCTACGAGCAGTACTTC. It translates to CASSYPSGTGGYEQYF.

CDR3 loop: CASSLTPSTDTQYF. DNA of the CDR3: TGTGCCAGCAGCTTGACACCTAGCACAGATACGCAGTATTTT. The J gene is TRBJ2-3, the V gene TRBV7-2; no clear D. V gave up 3 bases and J gave up 0 bases, with 7 bases separating them. In germline, CDR1 is SGHTA, CDR2 FQGNSA. CDR3 length: 14 residues.

The chain carries TRBV12-2 and TRBJ2-2; the table's D call, TRBD2, has no DNA check behind it. TRBV12-2 is classified as a pseudogene. The CDR3 has 19 residues. CDR3 protein: CASRLGYPRVRKNTGELFF. The CDR3 DNA is TGTGCAAGTCGCTTAGGGTACCCCCGGGTGAGGAAGAACACCGGGGAGCTGTTTTTT.

The DNA of the CDR3 is TGCAGCGGGGACAGGATGAACACTGAAGCTTTCTTT. Encoded protein: CSGDRMNTEAFF. The chain recombines TRBV29-1 with TRBJ1-1; 8 bases line up with TRBD1. Germline CDR1 SQVTM, CDR2 ANQGSEA. V was clipped by 7 bases and J by 0 bases; unmatched bases: 1. CDR3 length: 12 residues.

The V call is TRBV30, the J call TRBJ2-4, with D possibly matching TRBD1 (6 bases). Trimming removed 2 bases at V and 0 bases at J, with 20 bases between. The CDR3 has 18 residues. The germline gives CDR1 GTSNPN, CDR2 SVGIG (reference sequence). This CDR3 reads CAWSQVRTALPAKNIQYF. Written as DNA, the CDR3 is TGTGCCTGGAGTCAAGTTCGGACAGCCCTTCCAGCCAAAAACATTCAGTACTTC.

The J gene is TRBJ1-6, the V gene TRBV18; 11 bases fit TRBD1. The germline V gene has CDR1 KGHSH and CDR2 LQKENI. Trimming took 2 bases from V and 6 from J; bases not matched to a gene: 3. The CDR3 is made up of 16 amino acids. CDR3 in amino acids: CASSPEGQGGNSPLHF. CDR3 nucleotide sequence: TGTGCCAGCTCACCAGAGGGACAGGGGGGTAATTCACCCCTCCACTTT.

In its sample, this clone ranks as medium-sized. V is TRBV29-1 and J is TRBJ1-1, with TRBD1 as a possible D gene (5 bases). V lost 7 bases, J lost 0 bases, and 18 bases lay in between. This CDR3 region has 15 residues. The germline V gene encodes CDR1 SQVTM and CDR2 ANQGSEA. CDR3 sequence (DNA): TGCAGCGATATGACTGGAGCAGGGCTGAACACTGAAGCTTTCTTT. The encoded protein is CSDMTGAGLNTEAFF. Full variable domain (remainder filled in from reference TRBV29-1 and TRBJ1-1): SAVISQKPSRDICQRGTSLTIQCQVDSQVTMMFWYRQQPGQSLTLIATANQGSEATYESGFVIDKFPISRPNLTFSTLTVSNMSPEDSSIYLCSDMTGAGLNTEAFFGQGTRLTVV.

V is TRBV7-9 and J is TRBJ1-2; 8 nucleotides agree with TRBD1. Germline V CDR1 and CDR2: SEHNR, FQNEAQ (reference sequence). There are 13 residues in the CDR3. V lost 0 bases, J lost 6 bases, and 0 bases stayed unmatched. The DNA of the CDR3 is TGTGCCAGCAGCTTAGCGACAGGGGATGGCTACACCTTC. Its translation is CASSLATGDGYTF. Based on the CDR3 plus reference TRBV7-9 and TRBJ1-2, the full variable domain is DTGVSQNPRHKITKRGQNVTFRCDPISEHNRLYWYRQTLGQGPEFLTYFQNEAQLEKSRLLSDRFSAERPKGSFSTLEIQRTEQGDSAMYLCASSLATGDGYTFGSGTRLTVV.

This clone was seen only once. The chain employs TRBV5-1 and TRBJ2-7, with D possibly matching TRBD2 (5 bases). The germline CDR1 and CDR2 sequences are SGHRS and YFSETQ. V was pared by 4 bases and J by 0 bases, with 11 bases between. This CDR3 has 14 residues. DNA of the CDR3: TGCGCCAGCAGCACGAGCGGATACTCCTACGAGCAGTACTTC. Encoded protein: CASSTSGYSYEQYF.

This chain uses TRBV5-1 with TRBJ1-3; the D gene is possibly TRBD1 (6 bases). CDR1 is SGHRS and CDR2 is YFSETQ in the germline V gene. The ends were cut back, 8 bases at V and 0 bases at J, with 12 bases in the middle. The length of the CDR3 is 14 residues. CDR3 DNA sequence: TGCGCCAGTACCGACAGGAACTCTGGAAACACCATATATTTT. It encodes CASTDRNSGNTIYF.

The count of this clone is one. The rearrangement uses TRBV25-1 and TRBJ2-5, with TRBD1 identical over 7 bases. Germline lookup yields CDR1 MGHDK and CDR2 SYGVNS. The CDR3 covers 15 residues. V gave up 8 bases and J gave up 2 bases; unmatched junction bases: 11. The CDR3 loop is CASGDDRDRQETQYF. CDR3 in DNA: TGTGCCAGCGGGGATGACAGGGATAGACAAGAGACCCAGTACTTC.

This clone was counted only a few times. The chain uses TRBV18 and TRBJ2-2, with 9 positions matching TRBD2. The CDR3 sequence is 16 residues long. CDR1 is KGHSH, CDR2 LQKENI, per germline. With V trimmed by 7 bases and J by 3 bases, 9 bases remained unmatched. The CDR3 DNA follows: TGTGCCAGCTGGGAGGGACTAGCTGTTCACACCGGGGAGCTGTTTTTT. Translation: CASWEGLAVHTGELFF.

For the CDR3, the DNA is TGTGCCAGCAGCGTAAACAGGGGTAATTCACCCCTCCACTTT. Protein sequence: CASSVNRGNSPLHF. This rearrangement joins TRBV13 to TRBJ1-6; 7 bases match TRBD1. The J segment lost 6 bases and the V segment lost 5 bases, leaving 4 bases of the junction unmatched. The CDR3 is 14 amino acids. CDR1 and CDR2 (germline): PRHDT, FYEKMQ (reference sequence).

This clone has a single count. The chain employs TRBV29-1 and TRBJ1-5; 7 positions match TRBD1. The V and J ends lost 6 bases and 4 bases, in that order; junction bases with no gene match: 15. Germline V lookup: CDR1 SQVTM, CDR2 ANQGSEA. CDR3 length: 16 amino acids. In DNA, the CDR3 is TGCAGCGTGGGCAAGGGACAGTCGGCTACTAATCAGCCCCAGCATTTT. It codes for CSVGKGQSATNQPQHF.

This sequence joins TRBV5-1 and TRBJ2-5, with TRBD1 as a possible D gene (6 bases). Looked up from germline, CDR1 is SGHRS and CDR2 is YFSETQ. The CDR3 length is 14 residues. Trimming left V 4 bases short and J 1 base short, with 11 bases between. In nucleotides, the CDR3 is TGCGCCAGCAGCGACTGGACAGCCCAAGAGACCCAGTACTTC. It specifies CASSDWTAQETQYF.

The V gene is TRBV19, the J gene TRBJ1-3; D is unresolved. This CDR3 has 13 residues. V lost 4 bases, J lost 1 base, and 5 bases lay in between. Germline V gene data show CDR1 as LNHDA and CDR2 as SQIVND (reference sequence). The chain's CDR3 is CASSTGSGNTIYF. In nucleotides, the CDR3 is TGTGCCAGTAGTACGGGTTCTGGAAACACCATATATTTT.

The V gene is TRBV6-5, the J gene TRBJ2-7, with 9 bases identical to TRBD1. The CDR3 runs to 16 residues. Trimming cost V 2 bases and J 1 base; bases outside gene matches: 6. Germline V gene sequence: CDR1 MNHEY, CDR2 SVGAGI. The CDR3 region is CASSYGTGSHSYEQYF. Written as DNA, the CDR3 is TGTGCCAGCAGTTACGGGACAGGGTCACATTCCTACGAGCAGTACTTC.

The gene calls are TRBV4-1 and TRBJ1-5; D unclear. This CDR3 is 15 amino acids long. Trimming left V 1 base short and J 4 bases short, with 11 bases between. Germline CDR1 and CDR2: MGHRA and YSYEKL. The CDR3 DNA follows: TGCGCCAGCAGCCAAGCGGCAACAGAGAATCAGCCCCAGCATTTT. Residues: CASSQAATENQPQHF.

Only one count was recorded for this clone. The chain is built from TRBV7-3 and TRBJ2-1; 14 bases agree with TRBD2. Germline V gives CDR1 SGHTA, CDR2 FQGTGA. V dropped 5 bases and J dropped 8; count of bases not matched to a gene: 8. The CDR3 sequence is 16 residues long. The CDR3: CASSRLTSGGVDEQFF. CDR3 nucleotide sequence: TGTGCCAGCAGCCGCCTGACTAGCGGGGGGGTGGATGAGCAGTTCTTC.

V gene TRBV9 combines with J gene TRBJ2-3; D not certain. From germline, CDR1 is SGDLS and CDR2 YYNGEE. This CDR3 spans 14 amino acids. Trimming took 0 bases from V and 3 from J, leaving 8 bases between them. The CDR3 DNA is TGTGCCAGCAGCGTAGAGCCCGAGACAGATACGCAGTATTTT. As protein: CASSVEPETDTQYF.

The chain couples TRBV4-3 to TRBJ2-1, with D unclear. The CDR3 consists of 14 residues. Germline loops: CDR1 LGHNA, CDR2 YSLEER. The ends were cut back, 9 bases at V and 4 bases at J, with 16 bases in the middle. The CDR3 DNA reads as TGCGCCAGTACAACGCTTATGGCATACAATGAGCAGTTCTTC. This encodes CASTTLMAYNEQFF.

This chain links TRBV19 with TRBJ2-1, with D perhaps matching TRBD2 (5 bases). The germline V gene encodes CDR1 LNHDA and CDR2 SQIVND (reference sequence). V lost 3 bases, J lost 10 bases, and 16 bases lay in between. The CDR3 consists of 14 residues. The CDR3 here is CASSIDSAPGEQFF. DNA of the CDR3: TGTGCCAGTAGTATTGATAGCGCCCCTGGGGAGCAGTTCTTC.

This clone has just one count. The V call is TRBV7-9, the J call TRBJ1-4, with TRBD1 identical over 12 bases. V shed 1 base and J 8 bases; nucleotides not matched to a gene: 8. CDR1 is SEHNR, CDR2 FQNEAQ, per germline (reference sequence). The CDR3 length is 17 residues. CDR3 bases: TGTGCCAGCAGCTTAGGGGACAGGGGGCTTCTAGGCGAAAAACTGTTTTTT. Translating gives CASSLGDRGLLGEKLFF.

The chain links TRBV3-1 (or the pseudogene TRBV3-2) to TRBJ2-5; D is perhaps TRBD1 (6 bases). Germline V CDR1 and CDR2: LGHDT, YNNKEL (reference sequence). The CDR3 covers 14 residues. Trimming left V 3 bases short and J 1 base short, with 9 bases between. CDR3 region: CASSHLGAQETQYF. The CDR3 DNA reads TGTGCCAGCAGCCACCTGGGGGCCCAAGAGACCCAGTACTTC.

The CDR3, as DNA: TGTGCCAGCAGCCAAAGCAGGGGCACTGAAGCTTTCTTT. It translates to CASSQSRGTEAFF. V is TRBV3-1 (or the pseudogene TRBV3-2) and J is TRBJ1-1, with D possibly being TRBD1 (6 bases). Germline CDR1 and CDR2: LGHDT and YNNKEL (reference sequence). The CDR3 consists of 13 residues. V dropped 2 bases and J dropped 4 bases, with 8 bases sitting between them.

The rearrangement links TRBV9 to TRBJ1-6, with a tentative D call TRBD1 (6 bases). V was clipped by 4 bases and J by 6 bases, with 11 bases between them. This CDR3 is built from 14 residues. The V gene's germline CDR1 is SGDLS and CDR2 YYNGEE. CDR3 sequence (DNA): TGTGCCAGCAGCCCTGGACAGACTAATTCACCCCTCCACTTT. Amino acids: CASSPGQTNSPLHF.

The V gene is TRBV3-1 (or the pseudogene TRBV3-2), the J gene TRBJ2-1, with 8 bases that match TRBD2. The CDR3 sequence is 16 residues long. Germline V gives CDR1 LGHDT, CDR2 YNNKEL (reference sequence). V lost 1 base to trimming and J lost 0 bases; unmatched junction nucleotides: 2. CDR3 protein: CASSQAGTSSYNEQFF. The CDR3 DNA reads as TGTGCCAGCAGCCAAGCCGGGACTAGCTCCTACAATGAGCAGTTCTTC.

V usage is TRBV7-6 and J usage is TRBJ2-2; 11 bases are a match to TRBD2. The CDR3 is 16 amino acids. Germline-derived CDR1 and CDR2 are SGHVS and FNYEAQ. V lost 5 bases and J lost 6; bases outside the gene matches: 8. For the CDR3, the DNA is TGTGCCAGCAGCCTCCAAACTAGCGGGAGTCCCGGGGAGCTGTTTTTT. It encodes CASSLQTSGSPGELFF.

The chain carries TRBV18 and TRBJ1-2, with D unresolved. CDR1 is KGHSH and CDR2 is LQKENI in the germline V gene. This CDR3 contains 17 residues. The V and J ends lost 6 bases and 0 bases respectively, with 20 bases between them. The CDR3 is CASSPLVGRSSNYGYTF. DNA for the CDR3: TGTGCCAGCTCGCCTCTGGTAGGGAGGTCATCTAACTATGGCTACACCTTC.

The chain employs TRBV4-2 and TRBJ2-7; D might be TRBD2 (5 bases). Trimming took 1 base from V and 2 from J, leaving 15 bases between them. The CDR3 covers 16 residues. Germline V gene sequence: CDR1 LGHNA, CDR2 YNFKEQ. CDR3 protein: CASSQAVAEVPYEQYF. CDR3 DNA sequence: TGTGCCAGCAGCCAAGCCGTCGCGGAGGTGCCCTACGAGCAGTACTTC.

In its sample, this clone was seen once. The rearrangement links TRBV15 to TRBJ2-1; TRBD2 matches 7 bases. CDR1 LNHNV and CDR2 YYDKDF come from the germline V gene (reference sequence). The CDR3 covers 14 residues. Trimming cost V 5 bases and J 2 bases; bases outside gene matches: 3. CDR3 DNA: TGTGCCACCAGCCGCGGGAGTACCTACAATGAGCAGTTCTTC. Translation gives CATSRGSTYNEQFF.

The gene calls are TRBV6-4 and TRBJ1-2; TRBD1 matches at 7 bases. Germline CDR1 and CDR2: MRHNA and SNTAGT. The CDR3 length is 15 residues. V shed 1 base and J 5 bases; nucleotides not matched to a gene: 7. The CDR3 DNA reads TGTGCCAGCAGTGACTGGGCAGGGGGGATATATGGCTACACCTTC. Amino acids: CASSDWAGGIYGYTF.